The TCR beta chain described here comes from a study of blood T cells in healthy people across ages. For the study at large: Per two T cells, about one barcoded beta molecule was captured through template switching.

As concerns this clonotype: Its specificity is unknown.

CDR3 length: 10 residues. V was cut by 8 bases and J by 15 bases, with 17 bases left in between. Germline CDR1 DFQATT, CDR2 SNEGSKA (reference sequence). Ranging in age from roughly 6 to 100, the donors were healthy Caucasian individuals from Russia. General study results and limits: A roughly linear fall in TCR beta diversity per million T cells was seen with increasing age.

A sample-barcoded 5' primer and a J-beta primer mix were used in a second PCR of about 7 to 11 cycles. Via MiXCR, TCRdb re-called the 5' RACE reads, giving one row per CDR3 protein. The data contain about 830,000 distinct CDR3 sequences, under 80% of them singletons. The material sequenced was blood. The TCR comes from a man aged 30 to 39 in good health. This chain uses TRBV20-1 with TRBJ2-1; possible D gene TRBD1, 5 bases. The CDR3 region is CSTSGRGMFF. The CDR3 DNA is TGCAGTACCAGTGGAAGGGGTATGTTCTTC.